One TCR beta chain is described in this entry. Its antigen is not identified. Primers: 60 Vbeta forward and 13 Jbeta reverse. The repertoire was sequenced with immunoSEQ multiplex PCR; TCRdb's copy has only in-frame clones and lacks some. Of roughly 66,000 clones listed, around 64% were seen once; the top ten hold over 2.5%. The source of the sample is a study of cytomegalovirus exposure and HLA in healthy donors. The V gene's germline CDR1 is SGHNT and CDR2 YYREEE (reference sequence). This CDR3 comprises 14 residues. The ends lost 6 bases at V and 6 bases at J; junction bases unmatched: 9. Whole-study results and caveats: Reported findings show TCR beta sequences accurately forecast HLA-A and HLA-B alleles in most subjects. Indistinguishable V segments, including TRBV6-2 and TRBV6-3, were excluded. Presence/absence analysis assumed near-uniform sequencing depth across donors. TCR beta V- and J-gene trimming, according to a later analysis, was linked to a missense DCLRE1C variant.

The sequence came from a woman aged 45-65 years in good health and CMV-seronegative. The specimen was PBMCs. The chain employs TRBV5-4 and TRBJ2-4; 7 positions match TRBD1. The CDR3 is CASKPEQGINIQYF. The CDR3 DNA is TGTGCCAGCAAGCCTGAACAGGGGATAAACATTCAGTACTTC.